This TCR beta chain was recorded in a study of T cell responses to AZD1222 COVID-19 vaccine. General observations from the study: Repertoire samples came only from after the peak T cell response. A rise in Spike-specific TCR breadth and depth followed two AZD1222 doses.

A note on this clone: Its cognate antigen is unknown.

Sequenced by immunoSEQ multiplex PCR; TCRdb stores in-frame clones only, minus some. In the table there are about 140,000 clones, over 85% of which are singletons. The source was peripheral blood, collected on day 0 of AZD1222 vaccination. This receptor was taken from an adult in good health.

The CDR3 reads CASSSSGTVTAAFF. DNA for the CDR3: TGTGCCAGTAGTTCTAGCGGGACGGTCACGGCAGCTTTCTTT. The chain is built from TRBV19 and TRBJ1-1; weak D call: TRBD1 (5 bases). The CDR3 is 14 amino acids. Trimming removed 5 bases at V and 10 bases at J, with 20 bases between. In germline, CDR1 is LNHDA, CDR2 SQIVND (reference sequence).